The T cell receptor (beta chain) described here comes from a study of tumor and adjacent non-tumor tissue in lung cancer (dated by TCRdb to the late 2010s). Turning to the overall study: The cohort included more than 9 adenocarcinoma, a couple of squamous cell carcinoma and 1 small cell lung cancer patients. Ages among the 15 or so patients ranged from roughly 30 to 85 years, there were 10 men and 5 women, and disease was at TNM stage I to III. Sequencing generated a total of 120 million or so productive TCRbeta reads, averaging approximately 4 million reads per sample. The study compared bulk TCRbeta repertoires from lung tumor tissue and matched distant non-tumor lung tissue of approximately 14 lung cancer patients. About 30 paired specimens, one tumor and one normal lung sample per patient, were profiled by TCRbeta CDR3 sequencing.

Library preparation was by multiplex PCR. TCRdb names Illumina HiSeq 2500 as the instrument used. TCRbeta libraries were constructed through three rounds of nested PCR with primers (Table S4) according to protocols modified from ARM-PCR. PCR products of 200-500 bp were gel-excised and purified with the QIAquick gel extraction kit before sequencing. As for the authors' bioinformatics: Trimmomatic was used to clean the reads, FLASH merged the cleaned reads into complete CDR3 sequences, and MiTCR assigned the sequences to V(D)J germline segments. Clonal diversity was computed as the inverse Simpson's index with VDJtools. A read counted as productive if the sequence was in-frame and lacked a premature stop codon. Through fastp at Q25 and MiXCR, TCRdb rebuilt clones from the public reads, retaining in-frame beta chains. Each CDR3 protein gets just one entry, which takes the most common genes and DNA from the rows behind it. The V and J calls, along with clone size, are taken from TCRdb and not from the paper's own processing. This sample gives 78,000 or so distinct CDR3 sequences in total; around 75% of them show up just once. About 14% of the sample belongs to the ten largest clones.

The CDR3 spans 14 residues, counting both ends. The retained sequence is limited to the CDR3, 42 bases, with the frame set at the first base. CDR1 and CDR2 were assigned from the germline V gene as MDHEN and SYDVKM. V is clipped by 5 bases and J by 0 bases, and the sequence between their germline boundaries is 11 bases long. As for this clonotype: There is no known antigen for this receptor. The CDR3 carries no conserved terminal phenylalanine or tryptophan, so it likely arises from a read error.

RNA was isolated from bulk unsorted tissue, and RNA quality was assessed with a NanoDrop ND-1000 and an Agilent 2100. Donors were newly diagnosed lung cancer patients admitted for thoracic surgery in China between August and November 2014, without prior chemotherapy. Patients with previous radiotherapy or chemotherapy, or with another concurrent cancer, were excluded from the study. Pieces of surgical tissue measuring roughly 1-2.1 cm3 were kept in RNAlater solution and held at -80 degrees C until needed. Results and caveats for the whole study, not just this receptor: Because peripheral blood was not sequenced, blood TCRbeta repertoires in the lung cancer patients of the study were not examined. In normal lung, the top 100 clones accounted for a significantly larger cumulative share of the repertoire than in tumor tissue. Tumor tissue showed significantly higher TCR diversity (inverse Simpson) than normal lung tissue, at around 450 vs 150 (P = 0.0075, Mann-Whitney U test). With only 15 patients in the cohort, the authors noted that larger samples and more detailed clinical data are needed. Neither the sequencing platform nor unique molecular identifiers are mentioned in the methods. Younger patients had significantly higher TCR diversity, and higher tumor TCR diversity was associated with shorter overall and disease-free survival.

Sequenced: lung tumor tissue. The receptor's source is a woman between 45 and 60 years old with non-small cell lung cancer. This chain joins TRBV28 to TRBJ2-7, with an unclear D gene assignment. Here the CDR3 is given as CASSRNWGSYEQYL. The DNA reads TGTGCCAGCAGTCGCAACTGGGGCTCCTACGAGCAGTACCTC.